This is a list of T cell receptor beta chains from one sample in a study of cytomegalovirus exposure and HLA in healthy donors. The data were produced by immunoSEQ multiplex PCR, yet TCRdb's version contains in-frame clones alone and is incomplete. The data show about 120,000 clones, around four fifths seen once. Sequencing used PBMCs. All receptors come from a man between 18 and 35 years old in good health and CMV-seropositive. CDR3s include the opening cysteine and the closing phenylalanine or tryptophan. Each record gives: D gene, J gene, V gene, clone size, CDR3 DNA, CDR3 protein. A D gene is named only where the DNA matches it firmly. Clone size is stated in some rows and not others, as once, few, many or a class when expanded.

D gene: TRBD1
J gene: TRBJ2-5
V gene: TRBV5-6
clone size: NA
CDR3 DNA: TGTGCCAGCAGCTTGATAGGGGGCGCGGCCCAGTACTTC
CDR3 protein: CASSLIGGAAQYF

D gene: NA
J gene: TRBJ2-7
V gene: TRBV7-9
clone size: NA
CDR3 DNA: TGTGCCAGCAGCCCCCCTGCCTCACACCCTCAGTACTTC
CDR3 protein: CASSPPASHPQYF

D gene: NA
J gene: TRBJ1-2
V gene: TRBV28
clone size: NA
CDR3 DNA: TGTGCCAGCAGTTTACAGGACACTAACTATGGCTACACCTTC
CDR3 protein: CASSLQDTNYGYTF

D gene: TRBD2
J gene: TRBJ2-7
V gene: TRBV19
clone size: NA
CDR3 DNA: TGTGCCAGTAGTATTTCCGGGGGGGGCTCCTACGAGCAGTACTTC
CDR3 protein: CASSISGGGSYEQYF

D gene: NA
J gene: TRBJ1-4
V gene: TRBV30
clone size: NA
CDR3 DNA: TGTGCCTGGAGTTCGGGGAATGATGAAAAACTGTTTTTT
CDR3 protein: CAWSSGNDEKLFF

D gene: NA
J gene: TRBJ1-6
V gene: TRBV6-6
clone size: NA
CDR3 DNA: TGTGCCAGCAGTGAGCCCTCGTTGGATTCACCCCTCCACTTT
CDR3 protein: CASSEPSLDSPLHF

D gene: NA
J gene: TRBJ2-7
V gene: TRBV14
clone size: NA
CDR3 DNA: TGTGCCAGCAGCCAGCTTTCGGGGGTGTACGAGCAGTACTTC
CDR3 protein: CASSQLSGVYEQYF

D gene: TRBD1
J gene: TRBJ2-6
V gene: TRBV30
clone size: NA
CDR3 DNA: TGTGCCTGGGGCGGACAGGGGATTGGGGCCAACGTCCTGACTTTC
CDR3 protein: CAWGGQGIGANVLTF

D gene: TRBD2
J gene: TRBJ2-5
V gene: TRBV5-6
clone size: NA
CDR3 DNA: TGTGCCAGCAGCTTGGGCGGGGGAGAGACCCAGTACTTC
CDR3 protein: CASSLGGGETQYF

D gene: NA
J gene: TRBJ2-1
V gene: TRBV27
clone size: NA
CDR3 DNA: TGTGCCAGCCAACCATTGATGTCCAGCTCCTACAATGAGCAGTTCTTC
CDR3 protein: CASQPLMSSSYNEQFF

D gene: NA
J gene: TRBJ1-1
V gene: TRBV7-3
clone size: NA
CDR3 DNA: TGTGCCAGCAGCTACGGGACAAACACTGAAGCTTTCTTT
CDR3 protein: CASSYGTNTEAFF

D gene: NA
J gene: TRBJ1-2
V gene: TRBV6-4
clone size: NA
CDR3 DNA: TGTGCCAGCACCATCCCACGGGAGGGAGCGCGTGGTGGCTACACCTTC
CDR3 protein: CASTIPREGARGGYTF

D gene: NA
J gene: TRBJ1-1
V gene: TRBV6-1
clone size: NA
CDR3 DNA: TGTGCCAGCAGTGACCTTGCGGGGGGACAGAACACTGAAGCTTTCTTT
CDR3 protein: CASSDLAGGQNTEAFF

D gene: TRBD1
J gene: TRBJ1-1
V gene: TRBV10-3
clone size: NA
CDR3 DNA: TGTGCCATCACCGGGACAGGGGGGGCTGAAGCTTTCTTT
CDR3 protein: CAITGTGGAEAFF

D gene: NA
J gene: TRBJ1-3
V gene: TRBV6-1
clone size: NA
CDR3 DNA: TGTGCCAGCAGTCCGACGGGACTTGGAAACACCATATATTTT
CDR3 protein: CASSPTGLGNTIYF

D gene: NA
J gene: TRBJ1-2
V gene: TRBV10-3
clone size: once
CDR3 DNA: TGTGCCATCAGTGGGACAGAAGGGGGATCGCGCTATGGCTACACCTTC
CDR3 protein: CAISGTEGGSRYGYTF

D gene: NA
J gene: TRBJ2-3
V gene: TRBV6-5
clone size: NA
CDR3 DNA: TGTGCCAGCAGGACAACCTTTAGCACAGATACGCAGTATTTT
CDR3 protein: CASRTTFSTDTQYF

D gene: NA
J gene: TRBJ1-5
V gene: TRBV15
clone size: NA
CDR3 DNA: TGTGCCACCAGCAGAGTGGACATCAATCAGCCCCAGCATTTT
CDR3 protein: CATSRVDINQPQHF

D gene: TRBD2
J gene: TRBJ2-1
V gene: TRBV2
clone size: NA
CDR3 DNA: TGTGCCAGCAAACCGAGACTAGCGGGGTACAATGAGCAGTTCTTC
CDR3 protein: CASKPRLAGYNEQFF

D gene: TRBD1
J gene: TRBJ2-7
V gene: TRBV5-6
clone size: NA
CDR3 DNA: TGTGCCAGCAGGGACAGGGAACGGCCTCTCTACGAGCAGTACTTC
CDR3 protein: CASRDRERPLYEQYF

D gene: NA
J gene: TRBJ1-5
V gene: TRBV30
clone size: NA
CDR3 DNA: TGTGCCTGGAGTGTGAACAGGAATCAGCCCCAGCATTTT
CDR3 protein: CAWSVNRNQPQHF

D gene: NA
J gene: TRBJ2-3
V gene: TRBV10-3
clone size: NA
CDR3 DNA: TGTGCCCCCTCGCAGCGGACAGATACGCAGTATTTT
CDR3 protein: CAPSQRTDTQYF

D gene: TRBD1
J gene: TRBJ2-2
V gene: TRBV5-1
clone size: NA
CDR3 DNA: TGCGCCAGCAGCTTGGTGTCCGTCGGGACAGGGGTAACCGGGGAGCTGTTTTTT
CDR3 protein: CASSLVSVGTGVTGELFF

D gene: TRBD1
J gene: TRBJ2-7
V gene: TRBV19
clone size: NA
CDR3 DNA: TGTGCCAGTAGTCATGGGACAGGTAGCTACGAGCAGTACTTC
CDR3 protein: CASSHGTGSYEQYF

D gene: NA
J gene: TRBJ2-1
V gene: TRBV10-3
clone size: NA
CDR3 DNA: TGTGCCATGGCGGTTGGGAGGACGGATGAGCAGTTCTTC
CDR3 protein: CAMAVGRTDEQFF

D gene: TRBD2
J gene: TRBJ2-5
V gene: TRBV7-9
clone size: NA
CDR3 DNA: TGTGCCAGCAGCCGGGGGGGGCGGGGGGCCCGAGAGACCCAGTACTTC
CDR3 protein: CASSRGGRGARETQYF

D gene: TRBD2
J gene: TRBJ2-5
V gene: TRBV18
clone size: NA
CDR3 DNA: TGTGCCAGCTCACCATTCACTAGCGGGGGGAAACAAGAGACCCAGTACTTC
CDR3 protein: CASSPFTSGGKQETQYF